These 4 T cell receptor beta chains were all obtained from the same sample, sequenced in a study of T cells in Graves' hyperthyroidism and ophthalmopathy. Amplification of TCR beta CDR3 regions was performed using RNA transcripts as template. In the first-round RT-PCR of the TCR CDR3, the HTBI primer set was used. TCRdb fed the multiplex PCR reads into MiXCR, producing one record per CDR3 protein. The data show under 300,000 distinct CDR3 sequences, with 10% to 15% seen just once and 7.8% held by the top ten. Sequenced input: blood. The receptors were sampled from a woman aged 25 to 39 with Graves' hyperthyroidism that later progressed to Graves' ophthalmopathy.

This clonotype was seen at least ten times. The chain joins TRBV20-1 to TRBJ2-1; no firm D call. This CDR3 has 14 amino acids. V dropped 1 base and J dropped 2 bases, with 9 bases sitting between them. CDR1 and CDR2 (germline): DFQATT, SNEGSKA (reference sequence). CDR3: CSARVTGPYNEQFF. The DNA of the CDR3 is TGCAGTGCTAGAGTTACTGGGCCCTACAATGAGCAGTTCTTC.

The rearrangement joins TRBV19 to TRBJ1-2, with D tentatively TRBD1 (5 bases). The CDR3 loop spans 14 amino acids. CDR1 is LNHDA and CDR2 is SQIVND in the germline V gene (reference sequence). Trimming stripped 5 bases from V and 4 bases from J, with 14 bases between. CDR3 coding DNA: TGTGCCAGTAGTCCCCCGGGGGGGGGCTATGGCTACACCTTC. Protein product: CASSPPGGGYGYTF.

This clonotype was detected many times. The V and J genes are TRBV6-2 or TRBV6-3 and TRBJ1-1; unclear D gene. V gave up 2 bases and J gave up 3 bases, with 16 bases separating them. Germline lookup yields CDR1 MNHEY and CDR2 SVGEGT. This CDR3 contains 16 residues. CDR3 sequence (DNA): TGTGCCAGCAGTTACCCTCCCCACACCCGGGACACTGAAGCTTTCTTT. The encoded protein is CASSYPPHTRDTEAFF.

This clonotype was detected only a few times. The genes are TRBV19 and TRBJ1-5, with D unresolved. Trimming removed 5 bases at V and 2 bases at J, with 13 bases between. Germline CDR1 LNHDA, CDR2 SQIVND (reference sequence). The CDR3 has 15 amino acids. CDR3 sequence reads: CASSPEGLGNQPQHF. CDR3 coding DNA: TGTGCCAGTAGTCCCGAAGGGTTGGGCAATCAGCCCCAGCATTTT.